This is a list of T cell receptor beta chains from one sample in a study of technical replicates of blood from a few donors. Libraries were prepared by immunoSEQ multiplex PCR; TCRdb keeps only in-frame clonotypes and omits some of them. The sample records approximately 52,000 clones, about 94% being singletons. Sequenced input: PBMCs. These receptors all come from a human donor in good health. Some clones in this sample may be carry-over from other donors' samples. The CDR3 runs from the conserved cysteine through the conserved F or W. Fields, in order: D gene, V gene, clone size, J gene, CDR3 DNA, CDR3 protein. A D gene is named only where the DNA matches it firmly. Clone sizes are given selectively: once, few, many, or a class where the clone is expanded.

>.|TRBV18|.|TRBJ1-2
TGTGCCAGCTCACCGAGCAGTGACAGGCGAGGCTACACCTTC
CASSPSSDRRGYTF
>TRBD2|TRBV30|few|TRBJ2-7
TGTGCCTGGACTCAAAAAGGACTAGCTGGGGGCGAGCAGTACTTC
CAWTQKGLAGGEQYF
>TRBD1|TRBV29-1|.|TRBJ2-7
TGCAGCGTTGATACGGACAGGGGTTACGAGCAGTACTTC
CSVDTDRGYEQYF
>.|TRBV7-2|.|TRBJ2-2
TGTGCCAGCAGCTTAGGGGCATCCAACACCGGGGAGCTGTTTTTT
CASSLGASNTGELFF
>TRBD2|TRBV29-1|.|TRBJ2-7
TGCAGCGGGGGGGGGAGGCGTGAGCAGTACTTC
CSGGGRREQYF
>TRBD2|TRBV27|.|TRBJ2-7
TGTGCCAGCAGCCTGACTAGCGCTAGGTACGAGCAGTACTTC
CASSLTSARYEQYF
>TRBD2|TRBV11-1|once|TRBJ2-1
TGTGCCAGCAGCCCTCTAGCGGGAGACGAGCAGTTCTTC
CASSPLAGDEQFF
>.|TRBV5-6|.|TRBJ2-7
TGTGCCAGCAGCCTGGCGGGACTCTCCCACGAGCAGTACTTC
CASSLAGLSHEQYF
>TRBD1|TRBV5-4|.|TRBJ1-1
TGTGCCAGCAGACCTGACAGGGGGAACACTGAAGCTTTCTTT
CASRPDRGNTEAFF
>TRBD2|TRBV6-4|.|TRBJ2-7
TGTGCCAACATACTAGCGGGAGGTTCCTACGAGCAGTACTTC
CANILAGGSYEQYF
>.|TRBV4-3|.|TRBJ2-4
TGCGCCAGCAGCCTCACAGACGGCGGGGTCAAAAACATTCAGTACTTC
CASSLTDGGVKNIQYF
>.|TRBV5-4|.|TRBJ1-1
TGTGCCAGCAGCTTATATACACAGGAGCAAGCTTTCTTT
CASSLYTQEQAFF
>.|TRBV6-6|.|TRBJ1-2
TGTGCCAGCAGTTACGGAGACGGTGGCTATGGCTACACCTTC
CASSYGDGGYGYTF
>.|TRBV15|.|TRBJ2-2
TGTGCCACCAGCGAGGAGGTCTCGAACACCGGGGAGCTGTTTTTT
CATSEEVSNTGELFF
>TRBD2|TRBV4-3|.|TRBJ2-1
TGCGCCAGCAGCCAAGCGGGACTAGCGAATACCAATGAGCAGTTCTTC
CASSQAGLANTNEQFF